This T cell receptor beta chain was sequenced in a study of cytomegalovirus exposure and HLA in healthy donors. Whole-study findings and limits: DRB1 had the most TCR associations and HLA-C the fewest, a later analysis found, with rates varying by HLA locus. V segments that were indistinguishable, TRBV6-2 and TRBV6-3 among them, were omitted from analysis.

PCR involved 60 Vbeta and 13 Jbeta primers. The method was immunoSEQ multiplex PCR; TCRdb's version includes in-frame clones alone and lacks a portion of them. Counted here are some 180,000 clones, roughly 70% occurring once; the ten biggest clones make up 1.5% to 2%. On this clone itself: Its matching antigen is unknown.

The V segment lost 3 bases and the J segment 4 bases; nucleotides outside the gene matches: 0. Germline V CDR1 and CDR2: SGHDN, FVKESK. The CDR3 covers 12 residues. Sequenced input: PBMCs. The clonotype originates from a woman under 40 in good health and CMV-seronegative. The V and J genes are TRBV14 and TRBJ2-7, with 7 bases lining up with TRBD2. CDR3: CASSQGGYEQYF. CDR3 nucleotides: TGTGCCAGCAGCCAGGGGGGGTACGAGCAGTACTTC.